This T cell receptor beta chain stems from a study of T cells expressing NK-cell markers. From germline, CDR1 is MNHEY and CDR2 SMNVEV (reference sequence). The CDR3 has 15 residues. Each CDR3 protein gets one entry in TCRdb, which reprocessed the 5' RACE reads and gives no DNA. The sample totals about 30,000 distinct CDR3 sequences; its top ten clones hold roughly 60%. The sequenced material came from blood T cells: a sorted CD56 or NKG2C T cell subset, CD4+ or CD8+ T cells, or bulk PBMC T cells (not recorded which). This receptor was identified in a woman aged 18 to 75 in good health. The rearrangement joins TRBV27 to TRBJ1-1; the D call from TCRdb, TRBD1, cannot be confirmed without DNA. The CDR3 sequence: CASSATGRGFSEAFF.